These 3 T cell receptor beta chains share one sample of origin, sequenced in a study of T cell repertoires in cytomegalovirus infection. Each CDR3 protein gets one entry after TCRdb re-called the reads with MiXCR. Of about 740,000 distinct CDR3 sequences listed, 35% are singletons. Sequencing was performed on PBMCs. These receptors originate from a human donor in good health (CMV status not recorded). Some clones in this sample may be carry-over from other donors' samples.

V is TRBV6-1 and J is TRBJ2-1; 8 bases line up with TRBD2. This CDR3 is built from 16 residues. V trimming: 0 bases; J trimming: 1 base; junction bases outside the gene matches: 2. Germline CDR1 reads MNHNS; CDR2 reads SASEGT. The CDR3 region is CASSEAGTRSYNEQFF. CDR3 nucleotide sequence: TGTGCCAGCAGTGAAGCAGGGACTAGGTCCTACAATGAGCAGTTCTTC.

This clonotype was seen a single time. One junction end disagrees with the germline gene, perhaps due to a read error. The chain employs TRBV4-1 and TRBJ1-5; D gene uncertain. Germline V CDR1 and CDR2: MGHRA, YSYEKL. This CDR3 has 15 amino acids. CDR3 in DNA: TGTGCCAGCAGCCAAGATAGTGGTTCGGAGCAGCCCCAGCATTTT. It specifies CASSQDSGSEQPQHF.

As regards this clonotype: A much larger clone is a single base away; this may be a read error. The conserved phenylalanine or tryptophan normally closing the CDR3 is absent here, so this likely arose from a read error. The CDR3 DNA follows: TGTGCCAGCAGCTTTTTCGCTAGCGGGTTCACCTACGAGCAGTACTAC. It translates to CASSFFASGFTYEQYY. The rearrangement joins TRBV7-2 to TRBJ2-7; 8 bases map to TRBD2. V trimming: 3 bases; J trimming: 2 bases; junction bases outside the gene matches: 9. CDR1 and CDR2 from the germline V gene are SGHTA and FQGNSA. This CDR3 is 16 amino acids long.